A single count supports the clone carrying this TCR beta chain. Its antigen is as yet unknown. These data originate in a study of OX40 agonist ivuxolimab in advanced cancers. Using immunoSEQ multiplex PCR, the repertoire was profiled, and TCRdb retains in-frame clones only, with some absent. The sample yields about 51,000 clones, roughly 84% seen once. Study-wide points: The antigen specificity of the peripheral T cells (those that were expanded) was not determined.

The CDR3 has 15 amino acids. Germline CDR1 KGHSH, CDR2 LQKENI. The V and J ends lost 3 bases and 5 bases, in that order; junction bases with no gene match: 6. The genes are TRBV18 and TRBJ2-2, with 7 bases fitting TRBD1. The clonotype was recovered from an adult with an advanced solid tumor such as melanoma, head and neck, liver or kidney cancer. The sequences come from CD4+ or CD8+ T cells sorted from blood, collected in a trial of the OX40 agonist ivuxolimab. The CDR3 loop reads CASSPVDRRTGELFF. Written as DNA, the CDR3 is TGTGCCAGCTCACCCGTGGACAGGAGGACCGGGGAGCTGTTTTTT.